The clone carrying this T cell receptor beta chain has just a few counts. Its antigen is not known. TCRdb re-called the reads with MiXCR, one entry per CDR3 protein. The profile shows some 300,000 distinct CDR3 sequences, roughly 15% of them singletons. The data derive from a study of T cell repertoires in cytomegalovirus infection. Study background: It was the public TCR beta signatures that indicated both CMV infection and matching HLA type. Study-wide results and limits: Carriers of CMV plus the relevant HLA were identified by cumulative public TCR beta family frequency.

Sequencing was carried out using PBMCs. The receptor was derived from a human donor in good health (CMV status not recorded). Some clones in this sample may be carry-over from other donors' samples.

This CDR3 is CSARDAGIQPQHF. The CDR3 DNA follows: TGCAGTGCTAGAGATGCGGGGATTCAGCCCCAGCATTTT. The J gene is TRBJ1-5, the V gene TRBV20-1, with D hard to call. The CDR3 sequence is 13 residues long. The V gene's germline CDR1 is DFQATT and CDR2 SNEGSKA (reference sequence). Trimming removed 0 bases at V and 6 bases at J, with 9 bases between.